The rows below give T cell receptor beta chains drawn from one sample of a study of response to subunit inactivated influenza vaccine. TCRdb recomputed calls from the RT-PCR reads with MiXCR, one row per CDR3 protein. The table lists more than 500,000 distinct CDR3 sequences, around 11% of them singletons. This sample was shared with a second study, whose subject was T cells expressing NK-cell markers.

Sequenced material: PBMCs from blood, taken on the day of vaccination. The receptors were gathered from a man aged 50 to 60 who received an inactivated influenza vaccine. The CDR3 runs from the conserved cysteine through the conserved F or W. Each record gives: CDR3 protein, CDR3 DNA, clone size, D gene, J gene, V gene. D genes are given only for firm matches. The listing skips clone size in some rows; elsewhere it reads once, few, many or a size class.

CDR3: CAWSVLSTHTDEQFF; DNA: TGTGCCTGGAGTGTATTGTCTACCCACACGGATGAGCAGTTCTTC; size: many; D: .; J: TRBJ2-1; V: TRBV30
CDR3: CASSLSHRGPGELFF; DNA: TGTGCCAGCAGTTTGTCCCACAGGGGGCCCGGGGAGCTGTTTTTT; size: few; D: TRBD1; J: TRBJ2-2; V: TRBV12-3/TRBV12-4
CDR3: CASSYQGTLRRETQYF; DNA: TGTGCCAGCAGTTACCAGGGGACACTCCGGAGGGAGACCCAGTACTTC; size: few; D: .; J: TRBJ2-5; V: TRBV6-5
CDR3: CSVESSGGAYTGELFF; DNA: TGCAGCGTTGAATCAAGCGGCGGGGCGTACACCGGGGAGCTGTTTTTT; size: .; D: .; J: TRBJ2-2; V: TRBV29-1
CDR3: CASSLPRVAGELFF; DNA: TGTGCCAGCAGCTTACCGAGGGTGGCCGGGGAGCTGTTTTTT; size: many; D: .; J: TRBJ2-2; V: TRBV5-6
CDR3: CASSQDAGGNNEQFF; DNA: TGTGCCAGCAGCCAAGACGCGGGGGGAAACAATGAGCAGTTCTTC; size: few; D: TRBD2; J: TRBJ2-1; V: TRBV4-2
CDR3: CASTASGVSYNEQFF; DNA: TGCGCCAGCACGGCCAGCGGGGTCTCTTACAATGAGCAGTTCTTC; size: .; D: TRBD2; J: TRBJ2-1; V: TRBV5-1
CDR3: CASSLGTYYGYTF; DNA: TGTGCCAGCAGTTTGGGCACCTACTATGGCTACACCTTC; size: few; D: .; J: TRBJ1-2; V: TRBV12-3/TRBV12-4
CDR3: CASTAGGRSGELFF; DNA: TGTGCCAGCACAGCGGGAGGGCGGTCCGGGGAGCTGTTTTTT; size: .; D: TRBD2; J: TRBJ2-2; V: TRBV7-3
CDR3: CAISDPTRDSPHEQYF; DNA: TGTGCCATCAGTGATCCGACCCGGGACAGTCCGCACGAGCAGTACTTC; size: few; D: TRBD1; J: TRBJ2-7; V: TRBV10-3
CDR3: CASSFLGGTGSKWAYNEQFF; DNA: TGTGCCAGCAGCTTTTTAGGTGGGACAGGGTCCAAGTGGGCTTACAATGAGCAGTTCTTC; size: .; D: TRBD1; J: TRBJ2-1; V: TRBV11-2
CDR3: CASSFRGALSYEQYF; DNA: TGTGCCAGCAGCTTCAGGGGGGCTCTCTCCTACGAGCAGTACTTC; size: .; D: .; J: TRBJ2-7; V: TRBV7-2
CDR3: CASRPPGQGNYGYTF; DNA: TGTGCCAGCAGGCCACCGGGACAGGGGAACTATGGCTACACCTTC; size: .; D: TRBD1; J: TRBJ1-2; V: TRBV5-5
CDR3: CASGLSGGHEQFF; DNA: TGTGCTAGTGGTTTATCGGGGGGCCATGAGCAGTTCTTC; size: few; D: .; J: TRBJ2-1; V: TRBV12-5
CDR3: CASSLGPGTGTVQYF; DNA: TGCGCCAGCAGCTTGGGCCCCGGGACAGGAACTGTTCAGTACTTC; size: few; D: TRBD1; J: TRBJ2-4; V: TRBV5-1
CDR3: CASSLSMLFF; DNA: TGTGCCAGCAGTTTAAGTATGCTGTTTTTT; size: few; D: .; J: TRBJ2-2; V: TRBV12-3/TRBV12-4
CDR3: CASSLEGGYYEQYF; DNA: TGTGCCAGCAGCTTAGAAGGCGGATACTACGAGCAGTACTTC; size: few; D: .; J: TRBJ2-7; V: TRBV7-2
CDR3: CSAPRQGLTDTQYF; DNA: TGCAGTGCTCCTAGACAGGGGCTCACAGATACGCAGTATTTT; size: .; D: TRBD1; J: TRBJ2-3; V: TRBV20-1
CDR3: CATSDYDSSAKAFF; DNA: TGTGCCACCAGTGACTACGATTCTAGCGCCAAGGCGTTCTTC; size: .; D: .; J: TRBJ2-1; V: TRBV24-1
CDR3: CASSLEEDEQYF; DNA: TGTGCCAGCAGCTTAGAGGAGGACGAGCAGTACTTC; size: few; D: .; J: TRBJ2-7; V: TRBV11-2
CDR3: CASSMRGGDTQYF; DNA: TGTGCCAGCAGCATGAGAGGGGGGGATACGCAGTATTTT; size: .; D: .; J: TRBJ2-3; V: TRBV7-2
CDR3: CASSPVTGTYEQYF; DNA: TGTGCCAGCAGCCCGGTGACAGGGACCTACGAGCAGTACTTC; size: .; D: TRBD1; J: TRBJ2-7; V: TRBV11-2
CDR3: CASSPPNRGNDGYTF; DNA: TGTGCCAGCTCACCACCTAACAGGGGGAACGATGGCTACACCTTC; size: .; D: TRBD1; J: TRBJ1-2; V: TRBV18
CDR3: CSAEDRSSYEQYF; DNA: TGCAGCGCTGAGGACAGGAGCTCCTACGAGCAGTACTTC; size: .; D: TRBD1; J: TRBJ2-7; V: TRBV29-1
CDR3: CASSGRQVSTEAFF; DNA: TGTGCCAGCAGTGGACGACAGGTGTCGACTGAAGCTTTCTTT; size: .; D: .; J: TRBJ1-1; V: TRBV25-1
CDR3: CASNVGGGSYNEQFF; DNA: TGCGCCAGCAATGTCGGAGGAGGCTCCTACAATGAGCAGTTCTTC; size: .; D: .; J: TRBJ2-1; V: TRBV5-1
CDR3: CASSAPSVWGSYEQYF; DNA: TGTGCCAGCAGTGCCCCCTCGGTATGGGGTTCCTACGAGCAGTACTTC; size: .; D: .; J: TRBJ2-7; V: TRBV6-1
CDR3: CASSLSGPPNSPLHF; DNA: TGTGCCAGCAGCTTGTCGGGTCCACCAAATTCACCCCTCCACTTT; size: few; D: .; J: TRBJ1-6; V: TRBV5-5
CDR3: CSVLIRVNEQFF; DNA: TGCAGCGTACTTATCAGGGTCAATGAGCAGTTCTTC; size: many; D: .; J: TRBJ2-1; V: TRBV29-1
CDR3: CASRTDGLNTGELFF; DNA: TGTGCCAGTAGGACTGACGGCTTGAACACCGGGGAGCTGTTTTTT; size: .; D: .; J: TRBJ2-2; V: TRBV19
CDR3: CASSPFRREGTDTQYF; DNA: TGTGCCAGCAGCCCCTTCCGGCGGGAGGGCACAGATACGCAGTATTTT; size: many; D: TRBD2; J: TRBJ2-3; V: TRBV5-6
CDR3: CAISQTGGTDTQYF; DNA: TGTGCCATCAGCCAGACAGGGGGCACAGATACGCAGTATTTT; size: .; D: TRBD1; J: TRBJ2-3; V: TRBV10-3
CDR3: CASSPWAGGTDTQYF; DNA: TGTGCCAGCAGCCCATGGGCGGGGGGCACAGATACGCAGTATTTT; size: many; D: TRBD2; J: TRBJ2-3; V: TRBV12-3/TRBV12-4
CDR3: CASSFYLAGVGETQYF; DNA: TGTGCCAGCAGTTTCTATTTAGCGGGAGTCGGAGAGACCCAGTACTTC; size: .; D: TRBD2; J: TRBJ2-5; V: TRBV27